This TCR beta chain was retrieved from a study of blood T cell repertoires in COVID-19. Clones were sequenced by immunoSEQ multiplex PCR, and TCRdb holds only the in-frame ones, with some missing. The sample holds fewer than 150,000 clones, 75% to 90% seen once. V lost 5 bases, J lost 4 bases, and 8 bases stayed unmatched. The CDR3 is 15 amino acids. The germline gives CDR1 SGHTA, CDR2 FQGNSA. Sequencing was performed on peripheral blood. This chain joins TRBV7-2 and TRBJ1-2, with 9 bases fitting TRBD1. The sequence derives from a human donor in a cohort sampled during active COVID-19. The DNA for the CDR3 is TGTGCCAGCAGCCTGGGCGGACAGGGGAGCTATGGCTACACCTTC. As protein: CASSLGGQGSYGYTF.